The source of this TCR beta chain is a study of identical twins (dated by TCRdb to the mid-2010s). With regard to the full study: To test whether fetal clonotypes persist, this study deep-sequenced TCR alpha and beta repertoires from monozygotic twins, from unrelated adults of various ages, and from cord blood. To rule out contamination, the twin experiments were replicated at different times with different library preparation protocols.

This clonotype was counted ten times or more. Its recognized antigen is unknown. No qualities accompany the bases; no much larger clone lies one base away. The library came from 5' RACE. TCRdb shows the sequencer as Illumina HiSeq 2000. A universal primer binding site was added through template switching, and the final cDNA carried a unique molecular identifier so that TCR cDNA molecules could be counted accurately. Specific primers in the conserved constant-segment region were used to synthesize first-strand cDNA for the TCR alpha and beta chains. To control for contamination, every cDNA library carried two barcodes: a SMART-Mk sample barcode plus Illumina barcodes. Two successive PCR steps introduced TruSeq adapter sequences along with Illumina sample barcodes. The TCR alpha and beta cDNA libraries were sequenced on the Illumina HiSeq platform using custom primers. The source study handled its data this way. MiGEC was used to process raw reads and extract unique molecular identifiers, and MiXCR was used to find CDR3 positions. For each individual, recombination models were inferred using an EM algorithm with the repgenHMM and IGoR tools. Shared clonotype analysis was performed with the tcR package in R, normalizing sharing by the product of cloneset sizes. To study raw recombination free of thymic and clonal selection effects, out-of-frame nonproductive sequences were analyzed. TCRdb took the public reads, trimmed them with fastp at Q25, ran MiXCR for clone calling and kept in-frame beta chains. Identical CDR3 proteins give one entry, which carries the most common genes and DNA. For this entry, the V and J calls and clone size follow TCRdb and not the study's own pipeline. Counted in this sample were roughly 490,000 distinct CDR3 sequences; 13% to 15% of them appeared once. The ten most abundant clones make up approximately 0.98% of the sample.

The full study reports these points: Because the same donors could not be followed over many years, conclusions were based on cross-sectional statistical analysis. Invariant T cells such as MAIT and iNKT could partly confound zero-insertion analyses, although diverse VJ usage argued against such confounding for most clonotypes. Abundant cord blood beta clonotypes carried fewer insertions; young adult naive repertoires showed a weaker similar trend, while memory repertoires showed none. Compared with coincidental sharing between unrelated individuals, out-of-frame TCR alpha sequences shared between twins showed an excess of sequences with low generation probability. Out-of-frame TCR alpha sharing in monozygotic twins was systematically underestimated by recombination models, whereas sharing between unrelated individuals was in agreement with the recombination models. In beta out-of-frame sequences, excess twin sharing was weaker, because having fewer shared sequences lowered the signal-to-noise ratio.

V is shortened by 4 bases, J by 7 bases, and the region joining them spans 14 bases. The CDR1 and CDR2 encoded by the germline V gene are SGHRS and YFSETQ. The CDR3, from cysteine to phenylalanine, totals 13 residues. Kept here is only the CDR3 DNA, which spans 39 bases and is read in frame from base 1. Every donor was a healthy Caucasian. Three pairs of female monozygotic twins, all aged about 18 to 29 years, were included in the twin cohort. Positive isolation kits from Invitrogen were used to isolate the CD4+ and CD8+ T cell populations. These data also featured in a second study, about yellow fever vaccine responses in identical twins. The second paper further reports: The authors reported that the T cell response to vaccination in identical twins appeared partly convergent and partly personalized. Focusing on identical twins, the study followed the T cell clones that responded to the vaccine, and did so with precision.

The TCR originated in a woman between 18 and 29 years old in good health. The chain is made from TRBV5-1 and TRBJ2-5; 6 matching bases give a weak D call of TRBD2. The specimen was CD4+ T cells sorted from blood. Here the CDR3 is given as CASSTTSIATQYF. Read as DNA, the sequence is TGCGCCAGCAGCACTACTAGCATCGCGACCCAGTACTTC. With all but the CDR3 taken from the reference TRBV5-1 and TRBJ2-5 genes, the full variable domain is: KAGVTQTPRYLIKTRGQQVTLSCSPISGHRSVSWYQQTPGQGLQFLFEYFSETQRNKGNFPGRFSGRQFSNSRSEMNVSTLELGDSALYLCASSTTSIATQYFGPGTRLLVL.